These 11 T cell receptor beta chains were all obtained from the same sample, sequenced in a study of T cell responses to AZD1222 COVID-19 vaccine. TCRdb's copy holds only in-frame clones and misses some; the assay was immunoSEQ multiplex PCR. Of about 120,000 clones in the sample, around 85% are singletons; the top ten hold approximately 5.9%. This specimen consisted of peripheral blood, obtained on day 0 of AZD1222 vaccination. These receptor sequences come from an adult in good health.

The gene calls are TRBV7-9 and TRBJ1-3; D gene uncertain. CDR3 length: 12 amino acids. Germline V gene lookup returns CDR1 SEHNR and CDR2 FQNEAQ (reference sequence). V was pared by 1 base and J by 7 bases, with 5 bases between. Written as DNA, the CDR3 is TGTGCCAGCAGCTTAGACTACAACACCATATATTTT. Amino acids: CASSLDYNTIYF.

CDR3 amino acids: CASSLSRSRNSPLHF. The CDR3 bases are TGTGCCAGCAGTTTATCGAGAAGTAGAAATTCACCCCTCCACTTT. The chain employs TRBV27 and TRBJ1-6; D is undetermined. CDR3 size: 15 residues. CDR1 is MNHEY, CDR2 SMNVEV, per germline (reference sequence). The germline V and J ends were trimmed by 0 bases and 7 bases, with 10 bases remaining between them.

The chain employs TRBV5-1 and TRBJ2-3; the match to TRBD2 covers 8 bases. CDR3 length equals 13 residues. Germline values: CDR1 SGHRS, CDR2 YFSETQ. V gave up 7 bases and J gave up 4 bases; unmatched junction bases: 5. The CDR3 region has the DNA TGCGCCAGCGCCGGGGGGGGCGCAGATACGCAGTATTTT. Protein product: CASAGGGADTQYF.

The chain employs TRBV12-3 or TRBV12-4 and TRBJ1-1; D uncertain. Trimming stripped 2 bases from V and 6 bases from J, with 7 bases between. The CDR3 has 12 amino acids. CDR3 DNA sequence: TGTGCCAGCAGTTTACTGAGACCTGAAGCTTTCTTT. As protein: CASSLLRPEAFF.

This chain joins TRBV3-1 (or the pseudogene TRBV3-2) and TRBJ2-3, with D tentatively TRBD2 (7 bases). Trimming took 7 bases from V and 1 from J, leaving 18 bases between them. Germline CDR1 reads LGHDT; CDR2 reads YNNKEL (reference sequence). The CDR3 covers 16 residues. The CDR3 DNA follows: TGTGCCAGCACTTCCGGAGGGGGGGGACGCACAGATACGCAGTATTTT. This gives the protein CASTSGGGGRTDTQYF.

The J gene is TRBJ1-5, the V gene TRBV7-9; D not certain. V was cut by 3 bases and J by 5 bases, with 11 bases left in between. This CDR3 has 14 residues. The germline V gene encodes CDR1 SEHNR and CDR2 FQNEAQ (reference sequence). The CDR3 reads CASSFGRADQPQHF. CDR3 sequence (DNA): TGTGCCAGCAGCTTTGGGAGGGCTGATCAGCCCCAGCATTTT. The full variable domain, its missing parts supplied by reference TRBV7-9 and TRBJ1-5, is DTGVSQNPRHKITKRGQNVTFRCDPISEHNRLYWYRQTLGQGPEFLTYFQNEAQLEKSRLLSDRFSAERPKGSFSTLEIQRTEQGDSAMYLCASSFGRADQPQHFGDGTRLSIL.

This clone was observed once. The rearrangement uses TRBV15 and TRBJ2-1; no firm D call. The germline gives CDR1 LNHNV, CDR2 YYDKDF (reference sequence). This CDR3 has 11 residues. Trimming shortened V by 3 bases and J by 15 bases, and 12 bases separated the two germline ends. CDR3 loop: CATSSLGWWFF. CDR3 coding DNA: TGTGCCACCAGCAGTTTGGGATGGTGGTTCTTC.

This clone was picked up one time. The genes are TRBV5-6 and TRBJ2-6; TRBD1 agrees at 7 bases. Unmatched junction bases numbered 9, after V lost 6 bases and J lost 0 bases. CDR3 length: 17 residues. Germline CDR1 and CDR2: SGHDT and YYEEEE. DNA of the CDR3: TGTGCCAGCACCTCTCGACAGGGAATCTCTGGGGCCAACGTCCTGACTTTC. Amino acids: CASTSRQGISGANVLTF.

The chain links TRBV5-6 to TRBJ2-7; D might be TRBD1 or TRBD2, each matching 5 bases. CDR3 length: 12 amino acids. Per the germline V gene, CDR1 is SGHDT and CDR2 is YYEEEE. V lost 5 bases, J lost 5 bases, and 11 bases lay in between. CDR3 protein: CASRGDGDEQYF. Here the CDR3 DNA reads TGTGCCAGCAGAGGGGACGGGGACGAGCAGTACTTC.

This rearrangement joins TRBV24-1 to TRBJ1-1, with D tentatively TRBD1 (5 bases). The V gene lost 6 bases and the J gene lost 5 bases, with 21 bases spanning the gap. This CDR3 has 16 amino acids. CDR1 is KGHDR and CDR2 is SFDVKD in the germline V gene. Here the CDR3 reads CATSNPSGGIETEAFF. CDR3 coding DNA: TGTGCCACCAGTAACCCCTCCGGGGGAATAGAGACTGAAGCTTTCTTT.

The rearrangement joins TRBV6-5 to TRBJ2-3, with 10 bases identical to TRBD2. V lost 6 bases and J lost 2; bases outside the gene matches: 5. The CDR3 has 15 residues. The germline CDR1 and CDR2 sequences are MNHEY and SVGAGI. For the CDR3, the DNA is TGTGCCAGCAGACCCGGGACTAGCGACACAGATACGCAGTATTTT. Encoded protein: CASRPGTSDTDTQYF.